The next 10 T cell receptor beta chains were all read from a single sample in a study of identifying expanded T cells in peripheral blood. The protocol was immunoSEQ multiplex PCR, while the TCRdb copy is restricted to in-frame clones and leaves out a portion. The sample has more than 50,000 clones, over 80% seen once. Sequenced input: blood. These receptors came from a person aged 18 to 75 in good health.

This chain connects TRBV19 to TRBJ2-1; TRBD2 aligns across 13 bases. The CDR3 is 15 amino acids. The germline gives CDR1 LNHDA, CDR2 SQIVND (reference sequence). Losses at the gene ends were 5 bases for V and 6 bases for J; bases not matched to a gene: 4. The CDR3, as DNA: TGTGCCAGTAGTCCGCGACTAGCGGGGGGCAATGAGCAGTTCTTC. This sequence encodes CASSPRLAGGNEQFF.

This clone has a handful of counts. The chain is built from TRBV19 and TRBJ1-2, with D unresolved. This CDR3 is 11 amino acids long. Looked up from germline, CDR1 is LNHDA and CDR2 is SQIVND (reference sequence). V lost 7 bases, J lost 9 bases, and 12 bases lay in between. The CDR3 region has the DNA TGTGCCAGTACCGGCGAAGTCAGCTACACCTTC. Encoded protein: CASTGEVSYTF.

V is TRBV11-2 and J is TRBJ1-2; a weak D match, TRBD1 (6 bases). Deletions cut 4 bases from V and 7 bases from J, with 16 bases between. This CDR3 spans 14 amino acids. The germline V gene encodes CDR1 SGHAT and CDR2 FQNNGV. CDR3: CASSSPGGRGGYTF. In nucleotides, the CDR3 is TGTGCCAGCAGCTCCCCCGGGGGGCGAGGTGGCTACACCTTC. Supplemented by reference TRBV11-2 and TRBJ1-2, the full variable domain reads EAGVAQSPRYKIIEKRQSVAFWCNPISGHATLYWYQQILGQGPKLLIQFQNNGVVDDSQLPKDRFSAERLKGVDSTLKIQPAKLEDSAVYLCASSSPGGRGGYTFGSGTRLTVV.

The rearrangement links TRBV7-8 to TRBJ2-7, with D uncertain. Per the germline V gene, CDR1 is SGHVS and CDR2 is FQNEAQ. Deletions cut 1 base from V and 2 bases from J, with 12 bases between. This CDR3 is 15 amino acids long. CDR3 bases: TGTGCCAGCAGCTTAGTTAAAGGCGGCCCCTACGAGCAGTACGTC. It specifies CASSLVKGGPYEQYV.

The chain is built from TRBV7-9 and TRBJ2-5, with D perhaps given as TRBD1 or TRBD2 (5 bases each). V lost 2 bases and J 0 bases, leaving 10 bases between the germline ends. The CDR3 length is 15 residues. CDR1 and CDR2 from the germline V gene are SEHNR and FQNEAQ (reference sequence). Here the CDR3 DNA reads TGTGCCAGCAGCTTATGGGGACGGAACCAAGAGACCCAGTACTTC. It specifies CASSLWGRNQETQYF. Full variable domain (remainder filled in from reference TRBV7-9 and TRBJ2-5): DTGVSQNPRHKITKRGQNVTFRCDPISEHNRLYWYRQTLGQGPEFLTYFQNEAQLEKSRLLSDRFSAERPKGSFSTLEIQRTEQGDSAMYLCASSLWGRNQETQYFGPGTRLLVL.

The gene calls are TRBV6-1 and TRBJ2-5; tentative D call: TRBD2 (5 bases). Trimming shortened V by 9 bases and J by 2 bases, and 13 bases separated the two germline ends. CDR3 length: 13 residues. CDR1 and CDR2 from the germline V gene are MNHNS and SASEGT. The CDR3 reads CASDSDLQETQYF. CDR3 coding DNA: TGTGCCAGTGATTCGGACTTGCAAGAGACCCAGTACTTC.

A single count supports this clone. The chain has TRBV2 and TRBJ1-3; D not certain. CDR3 length: 17 residues. V lost 5 bases to trimming and J lost 4 bases, with 21 bases between them. Germline V gene sequence: CDR1 SNHLY, CDR2 FYNNEI. The CDR3 protein is CASSKLGLEGGGNTIYF. The CDR3 nucleotides are TGTGCCAGCAGTAAGTTAGGGCTGGAAGGAGGAGGAAACACCATATATTTT.

This clone was found once. The V and J genes are TRBV6-5 and TRBJ1-1; 7 positions match TRBD1. CDR1 and CDR2 (germline): MNHEY, SVGAGI. With 8 bases clipped from V and 3 bases from J, the junction kept 3 bases outside the gene matches. This CDR3 region has 12 residues. CDR3 DNA sequence: TGTGCCAGCTCGACAGGGTACACTGAAGCTTTCTTT. Translation gives CASSTGYTEAFF.

The V call is TRBV13, the J call TRBJ2-3, with TRBD2 matching 9 bases. V shed 5 bases, J shed 0 bases, and the junction held 9 bases outside the gene matches. CDR3 length: 17 residues. Germline V lookup: CDR1 PRHDT, CDR2 FYEKMQ (reference sequence). For the CDR3, the DNA is TGTGCCAGCAGCCAAGATAGCGGGGGCCTTAGCACAGATACGCAGTATTTT. Its protein product is CASSQDSGGLSTDTQYF. The full variable domain, completed using reference TRBV13 and TRBJ2-3, is AAGVIQSPRHLIKEKRETATLKCYPIPRHDTVYWYQQGPGQDPQFLISFYEKMQSDKGSIPDRFSAQQFSDYHSELNMSSLELGDSALYFCASSQDSGGLSTDTQYFGPGTRLTVL.

Comments on this clone: The identical CDR3 is also encoded by other nucleotide sequences in the sample. The J gene is TRBJ2-1, the V gene TRBV7-2, with TRBD2 matching over 10 bases. Germline V gives CDR1 SGHTA, CDR2 FQGNSA. The CDR3 loop spans 14 amino acids. Losses at the gene ends were 5 bases for V and 7 bases for J; bases not matched to a gene: 5. As DNA, the CDR3 is TGTGCCAGCAGCCCTCGGACTAGCGGAAATGAGCAGTTCTTC. Amino acids: CASSPRTSGNEQFF.